Below, 29 T cell receptor beta chains from the same sample are listed, as sequenced in a study of T cell repertoires in cytomegalovirus infection. Their recognized antigens are unknown. A single record per CDR3 protein comes from TCRdb applying MiXCR to the reads. The data contain around 340,000 distinct CDR3 sequences, about 29% of them singletons. Here the sequenced sample was cultured PBMCs, taken from culture after CMV antigen stimulation. The origin of the receptors is a human donor in good health (CMV status not recorded). Some clones in this sample may be carry-over from other donors' samples.

In DNA form, the CDR3 reads TGTGCCAGCAGCTTTAGCGGGGGGCCCTTTGTGGGCACAGATACGCAGTATTTT. Its protein is CASSFSGGPFVGTDTQYF. This chain uses TRBV7-9 with TRBJ2-3; 10 nucleotides match TRBD2. CDR1 is SEHNR, CDR2 FQNEAQ, per germline (reference sequence). V lost 3 bases to trimming and J lost 1 base; unmatched junction nucleotides: 10. The CDR3 loop spans 18 amino acids. Full variable domain (remainder filled in from reference TRBV7-9 and TRBJ2-3): DTGVSQNPRHKITKRGQNVTFRCDPISEHNRLYWYRQTLGQGPEFLTYFQNEAQLEKSRLLSDRFSAERPKGSFSTLEIQRTEQGDSAMYLCASSFSGGPFVGTDTQYFGPGTRLTVL.

The chain joins TRBV19 to TRBJ2-7; D uncertain. Germline V CDR1 and CDR2: LNHDA, SQIVND (reference sequence). Trimming removed 5 bases at V and 3 bases at J, with 11 bases between. CDR3 length: 13 residues. The CDR3 coding sequence is TGTGCCAGTAGTCCCCGCGCCCACTACGAGCAGTACTTC. Amino acids: CASSPRAHYEQYF.

The chain uses TRBV19 and TRBJ1-2, with 7 bases that match TRBD1. Germline CDR1 LNHDA, CDR2 SQIVND (reference sequence). J lost 1 base, V lost 7 bases, and 12 bases had no gene match. The CDR3 contains 16 residues. As DNA, the CDR3 is TGTGCCAGTAACAATGGGGGGACAGAAGTTAACTATGGCTACACCTTC. Translating it yields CASNNGGTEVNYGYTF. Full variable domain (outside the CDR3, taken from reference TRBV19 and TRBJ1-2): DGGITQSPKYLFRKEGQNVTLSCEQNLNHDAMYWYRQDPGQGLRLIYYSQIVNDFQKGDIAEGYSVSREKKESFPLTVTSAQKNPTAFYLCASNNGGTEVNYGYTFGSGTRLTVV.

This clonotype has a handful of counts. The chain recombines TRBV11-2 with TRBJ1-6, with D uncertain. Germline V gene data show CDR1 as SGHAT and CDR2 as FQNNGV. The CDR3 has 14 amino acids. The V end was cut by 0 bases, the J end by 8 bases, with 8 bases between. Here the CDR3 reads CASSLDRSDSPLHF. The CDR3 bases are TGTGCCAGCAGCTTAGACAGATCGGATTCACCCCTCCACTTT.

This chain connects TRBV12-3 or TRBV12-4 to TRBJ2-3, with D hard to call. Trimming shortened V by 3 bases and J by 6 bases, and 10 bases separated the two germline ends. The CDR3 length is 13 residues. CDR3 protein: CASSFGETDTQYF. CDR3 DNA sequence: TGTGCCAGCAGTTTTGGGGAAACGGATACGCAGTATTTT.

The chain carries TRBV4-1 and TRBJ2-7, with D tentatively TRBD1 (6 bases). CDR3 size: 15 residues. Germline-derived CDR1 and CDR2 are MGHRA and YSYEKL. V lost 4 bases to trimming and J lost 3 bases, with 16 bases between them. Written as DNA, the CDR3 is TGCGCCAGCAGCCTGAGTACAGGGACGAACTACGAGCAGTACTTC. This codes for CASSLSTGTNYEQYF.

The genes are TRBV2 and TRBJ1-1, with TRBD1 matching over 8 bases. This CDR3 has 12 amino acids. V lost 6 bases to trimming and J lost 8 bases; unmatched junction nucleotides: 5. Germline values: CDR1 SNHLY, CDR2 FYNNEI. The DNA of the CDR3 is TGTGCCAGCAGCGGACAGGGCCCCGAAGCTTTCTTT. Encoded protein: CASSGQGPEAFF.

This chain links TRBV6-1 with TRBJ2-6; 8 bases are shared with TRBD2. The CDR3 consists of 18 residues. CDR1 and CDR2 (germline): MNHNS, SASEGT. V trimming: 3 bases; J trimming: 0 bases; junction bases outside the gene matches: 7. For the CDR3, the DNA is TGTGCCAGCAGTGATAGTCTAGCGGGCTTCTCTGGGGCCAACGTCCTGACTTTC. It specifies CASSDSLAGFSGANVLTF.

The V and J genes are TRBV12-3 or TRBV12-4 and TRBJ2-3; no clear D gene. The CDR3 extends over 16 amino acids. V shed 2 bases and J shed 1 base, with 13 bases lying between them. This chain's CDR3 is CASSLIGPQGTDTQYF. The CDR3 DNA reads TGTGCCAGCAGTTTAATAGGGCCCCAAGGCACAGATACGCAGTATTTT.

V is TRBV19 and J is TRBJ2-7; no clear D gene. Trimming took 3 bases from V and 4 from J, leaving 13 bases between them. CDR3 size: 14 residues. Germline lookup yields CDR1 LNHDA and CDR2 SQIVND (reference sequence). CDR3 nucleotide sequence: TGTGCCAGTAGTATTTCGAACGGACCGTACGAGCAGTACTTC. The encoded protein is CASSISNGPYEQYF.

The V and J genes are TRBV15 and TRBJ2-1; D possibly matches TRBD1 or TRBD2 (6 bases each). The CDR3 runs to 13 residues. Trimming took off 5 bases at V and 13 bases at J, with 18 bases between the two ends. Germline V gene sequence: CDR1 LNHNV, CDR2 YYDKDF (reference sequence). This chain's CDR3 is CATSLEKGGPQFF. Written as DNA, the CDR3 is TGTGCCACCAGCTTAGAGAAGGGGGGCCCCCAGTTCTTC.

This clonotype has more than one count but fewer than ten. V usage is TRBV6-6 and J usage is TRBJ2-3; D might be TRBD1 (6 bases). Germline loops: CDR1 MNHNY, CDR2 SVGAGI (reference sequence). Trimming took 1 base from V and 1 from J, leaving 9 bases between them. The CDR3 is made up of 15 amino acids. CDR3 DNA: TGTGCCAGCAGTTACTGGCCAGGGGGCACAGATACGCAGTATTTT. Its protein product is CASSYWPGGTDTQYF.

In its sample, this clonotype was seen a few times. The chain is built from TRBV2 and TRBJ1-6; D not resolved. CDR1 is SNHLY, CDR2 FYNNEI, per germline. With 5 bases removed from V and 6 bases from J, the gap between germline ends came to 11 bases. This CDR3 is built from 14 residues. The CDR3 region has the DNA TGTGCCAGCAGTTTTCTTGGTACTAATTCACCCCTCCACTTT. As protein: CASSFLGTNSPLHF.

This clonotype showed up just a few times. The chain uses TRBV12-3 or TRBV12-4 and TRBJ2-5, with unresolved D. The CDR3 is 13 amino acids. Trimming cost V 3 bases and J 2 bases, with 7 bases left between them. The CDR3 sequence: CASSFAVQETQYF. CDR3 DNA sequence: TGTGCCAGCAGTTTTGCCGTACAAGAGACCCAGTACTTC.

The rearrangement uses TRBV3-1 and TRBJ1-1, with 7 bases identical to TRBD1. The CDR3 extends over 15 amino acids. Trimming cost V 2 bases and J 2 bases; bases outside gene matches: 5. The germline gives CDR1 LGHDT, CDR2 YNNKEL (reference sequence). CDR3 DNA: TGTGCCAGCAGCCAAAACAGGGGAGGAAACACTGAAGCTTTCTTT. This gives the protein CASSQNRGGNTEAFF.

This clonotype was seen more than once but under ten times. V is TRBV12-3 or TRBV12-4 and J is TRBJ1-2; the D is unclear. This CDR3 spans 13 amino acids. Deletions cut 6 bases from V and 6 bases from J, with 14 bases between. The CDR3 coding sequence is TGTGCCAGCAGCACCCGGGGAAAGGATGGCTACACCTTC. It specifies CASSTRGKDGYTF.

The rearrangement uses TRBV24-1 and TRBJ2-5, with 12 bases matching TRBD1. Per germline, CDR1 KGHDR and CDR2 SFDVKD. CDR3 length: 17 amino acids. V gave up 2 bases and J gave up 2 bases; unmatched junction bases: 5. CDR3 sequence reads: CATSDWGQGANQETQYF. The CDR3 nucleotides read TGTGCCACCAGTGATTGGGGACAGGGGGCGAATCAAGAGACCCAGTACTTC.

This clonotype turned up a few times. The chain combines TRBV28 with TRBJ1-2; D is ambiguous. Trimming stripped 2 bases from V and 0 bases from J, with 10 bases between. The CDR3 length is 15 residues. Germline lookup yields CDR1 MDHEN and CDR2 SYDVKM. CDR3 sequence: CASSLGQYSNYGYTF. The CDR3 bases are TGTGCCAGCAGTTTAGGGCAGTACTCTAACTATGGCTACACCTTC.

In this sample, this clonotype turned up a few times. This chain links TRBV7-2 with TRBJ2-7; 14 bases fit TRBD2. V shed 5 bases, J shed 2 bases, and the junction held 8 bases outside the gene matches. Germline values: CDR1 SGHTA, CDR2 FQGNSA. CDR3 length: 17 residues. The CDR3 spells CASSRGTSGSIPYEQYF. The CDR3 DNA follows: TGTGCCAGCAGCCGAGGGACTAGCGGGAGTATTCCCTACGAGCAGTACTTC.

V and J are TRBV20-1 and TRBJ1-3; 7 nucleotides align to TRBD1. CDR3 size: 18 residues. Germline CDR1 DFQATT, CDR2 SNEGSKA (reference sequence). Trimming removed 0 bases from V and 0 bases from J; junction bases left unmatched: 11. The CDR3 spells CSARDPTGSEVSGNTIYF. As DNA, the CDR3 is TGCAGTGCTAGAGATCCGACAGGGTCTGAGGTCTCTGGAAACACCATATATTTT.

This clonotype was detected many times. The rearrangement uses TRBV7-9 and TRBJ1-1; D unresolved. Trimming shortened V by 5 bases and J by 1 base, and 8 bases separated the two germline ends. The germline V gene encodes CDR1 SEHNR and CDR2 FQNEAQ (reference sequence). The length of the CDR3 is 13 residues. This CDR3 reads CASSPDKNTEAFF. The CDR3 nucleotides are TGTGCCAGCAGCCCAGACAAGAACACTGAAGCTTTCTTT.

The rearrangement uses TRBV6-1 and TRBJ2-5; D remains ambiguous. The germline V gene has CDR1 MNHNS and CDR2 SASEGT. The ends were cut back, 6 bases at V and 3 bases at J, with 11 bases in the middle. CDR3 size: 13 residues. CDR3: CASRLPLEETQYF. The CDR3 DNA sequence: TGTGCCAGCAGACTGCCCCTAGAAGAGACCCAGTACTTC.

This clonotype came up a few times. The V and J genes are TRBV19 and TRBJ1-3; possible D gene TRBD1, 6 bases. CDR1 is LNHDA, CDR2 SQIVND, per germline (reference sequence). There are 17 residues in the CDR3. V was clipped by 3 bases and J by 0 bases, with 15 bases between them. The CDR3 is CASSMGLTGLSGNTIYF. The DNA for the CDR3 is TGTGCCAGTAGTATGGGGCTGACAGGACTCTCTGGAAACACCATATATTTT. The complete variable domain, with remaining parts taken from reference TRBV19 and TRBJ1-3, reads DGGITQSPKYLFRKEGQNVTLSCEQNLNHDAMYWYRQDPGQGLRLIYYSQIVNDFQKGDIAEGYSVSREKKESFPLTVTSAQKNPTAFYLCASSMGLTGLSGNTIYFGEGSWLTVV.

The V and J genes are TRBV6-6 and TRBJ1-4, with D uncertain. V shed 0 bases and J shed 8 bases, with 13 bases lying between them. Germline V gene data show CDR1 as MNHNY and CDR2 as SVGAGI (reference sequence). This CDR3 has 15 amino acids. For the CDR3, the DNA is TGTGCCAGCAGTTACTCGGCACCGTCGGGGGAAAAACTGTTTTTT. This encodes CASSYSAPSGEKLFF.

This clonotype occurred a few times. The chain uses TRBV6-5 and TRBJ2-7; D perhaps matches TRBD2 (7 bases). This CDR3 is built from 17 residues. The V end was cut by 0 bases, the J end by 5 bases, with 20 bases between. The germline CDR1 and CDR2 sequences are MNHEY and SVGAGI. Written as DNA, the CDR3 is TGTGCCAGCAGTTACTCGAGGGGGGCGGGAGAGAAGAACGAGCAGTACTTC. It translates to CASSYSRGAGEKNEQYF.

The rearrangement joins TRBV7-7 to TRBJ1-5; D is uncertain. CDR3 length equals 15 residues. The germline V gene has CDR1 SSHAT and CDR2 FNYEAQ (reference sequence). Trimming cost V 3 bases and J 6 bases, with 15 bases left between them. The CDR3: CASSLVFGCSQPQHF. As DNA, the CDR3 is TGTGCCAGCAGCTTGGTGTTTGGATGCAGTCAGCCCCAGCATTTT.

This clonotype appeared a few times. The chain couples TRBV7-6 to TRBJ2-3, with 9 bases fitting TRBD2. Germline V CDR1 and CDR2: SGHVS, FNYEAQ. Trimming removed 1 base from V and 2 bases from J; junction bases left unmatched: 7. The CDR3 is 17 residues long. CDR3 nucleotide sequence: TGTGCCAGCAGCTTAGGCTTAGCGGGAGAGCTCACAGATACGCAGTATTTT. This codes for CASSLGLAGELTDTQYF.

The chain employs TRBV20-1 and TRBJ1-5, with D perhaps TRBD1 (5 bases). V shed 5 bases and J shed 5 bases, with 16 bases lying between them. The CDR3 runs to 14 residues. The germline CDR1 and CDR2 sequences are DFQATT and SNEGSKA (reference sequence). The CDR3 is CSAENREGDQPQHF. CDR3 bases: TGCAGTGCTGAGAACCGGGAAGGGGATCAGCCCCAGCATTTT.

The gene calls are TRBV30 and TRBJ2-7; D is possibly TRBD1 (5 bases). Germline CDR1 is GTSNPN and CDR2 is SVGIG (reference sequence). Trimming left V 1 base short and J 3 bases short, with 16 bases between. The CDR3 runs 15 residues. The CDR3 nucleotides read TGTGCCTGGAGTGGGGGCAGGGTGAAGAACTACGAGCAGTACTTC. It codes for CAWSGGRVKNYEQYF.